Presented here are 29 T cell receptor beta chains from one specimen sequenced in a study of beta chain features in type 1 diabetes. Antigen specificity for these receptors is unknown. What was sequenced were expressed TCRB transcripts, since all of the isolated RNA had been reverse transcribed. Measured with immunoSEQ multiplex PCR; TCRdb has only the in-frame clones, and not every one. The sample carries more than 300,000 clones, roughly 8.8% recorded once. Whole-study findings and limits: Patients with Type 1 diabetes showed moderately but significantly shorter TCRB CDR3s in all four CD4+ subsets.

The sequencing sample was made of central memory CD4+ T cells from blood. These TCRs come from a man in his thirties or forties with type 1 diabetes.

This clone was observed at least ten times. The chain links TRBV29-1 to TRBJ1-5; D perhaps matches TRBD1 (6 bases). V was shortened by 6 bases and J by 10 bases, with 13 bases between the two germline ends. Germline V gene sequence: CDR1 SQVTM, CDR2 ANQGSEA. CDR3 length equals 11 residues. CDR3 sequence: CSVGDGGPQHF. Written as DNA, the CDR3 is TGCAGCGTGGGGGACGGGGGCCCCCAGCATTTT.

This clone was seen a handful of times. CDR3 coding DNA: TGTGCCAGCACCGGGACAGAGACCTACGAGCAGTACTTC. This sequence encodes CASTGTETYEQYF. The rearrangement links TRBV28 to TRBJ2-7, with 7 nucleotides matching TRBD1. The CDR3 loop spans 13 amino acids. Germline-derived CDR1 and CDR2 are MDHEN and SYDVKM. V trimming: 7 bases; J trimming: 2 bases; junction bases outside the gene matches: 5.

This clone was seen only a few times. The chain joins TRBV18 to TRBJ2-5; 9 bases match TRBD2. The CDR3 runs to 15 residues. Germline V gene sequence: CDR1 KGHSH, CDR2 LQKENI. V lost 2 bases to trimming and J lost 5 bases; unmatched junction nucleotides: 6. The CDR3 bases are TGTGCCAGCTCACCAACCCTAGCGGGGAAGGAGACCCAGTACTTC. Amino acids: CASSPTLAGKETQYF.

V is TRBV5-4 and J is TRBJ2-7; D possibly matches TRBD1 or TRBD2 (5 bases each). The ends were cut back, 2 bases at V and 3 bases at J, with 15 bases in the middle. CDR1 is SGHNT, CDR2 YYREEE, per germline (reference sequence). This CDR3 is 15 amino acids long. CDR3 region: CASSFPGPGRYEQYF. The CDR3 region has the DNA TGTGCCAGCAGCTTCCCGGGGCCCGGACGCTACGAGCAGTACTTC.

This clone was observed a handful of times. The CDR3 DNA follows: TGTGCCAGCAGCATCGTAGGACTAGCTGACCAAGAGACCCAGTACTTC. Its translation: CASSIVGLADQETQYF. The V call is TRBV28, the J call TRBJ2-5; 8 nucleotides agree with TRBD2. Germline loops: CDR1 MDHEN, CDR2 SYDVKM. After removal of 6 bases from V and 0 bases from J, the junction contained 9 bases not matched to a gene. CDR3 length: 16 amino acids.

This clone was seen more than once but under ten times. The gene calls are TRBV20-1 and TRBJ1-2; no clear D gene. V lost 3 bases and J 6 bases, leaving 8 bases between the germline ends. The germline gives CDR1 DFQATT, CDR2 SNEGSKA (reference sequence). The CDR3 runs 11 residues. DNA for the CDR3: TGCAGTGCTAGGATGGGGAATGGCTACACCTTC. It specifies CSARMGNGYTF.

This clone was seen a single time. The rearrangement joins TRBV5-4 to TRBJ2-1, with TRBD2 matching 14 bases. J gave up 0 bases and V 3 bases, and 2 bases lay outside the gene matches. Germline V gives CDR1 SGHNT, CDR2 YYREEE (reference sequence). The CDR3 covers 17 residues. The CDR3 reads CASSSGTSGSSYNEQFF. In DNA form, the CDR3 reads TGTGCCAGCAGCTCCGGGACTAGCGGGAGCTCCTACAATGAGCAGTTCTTC.

There are a few counts of this clone. The sample carries other DNA sequences with the same CDR3. V usage is TRBV28 and J usage is TRBJ2-5; 10 bases align to TRBD1. Germline V lookup: CDR1 MDHEN, CDR2 SYDVKM. With V trimmed by 5 bases and J by 5 bases, 5 bases remained unmatched. CDR3 length: 14 amino acids. The CDR3 here is CASSPTGGEETQYF. The CDR3 coding sequence is TGTGCCAGCAGTCCGACAGGGGGCGAGGAGACCCAGTACTTC.

This chain links TRBV6-5 with TRBJ2-5, with 8 bases identical to TRBD1. Germline V gene lookup returns CDR1 MNHEY and CDR2 SVGAGI. The junction had 5 bases not matched to a gene; V was cut back by 0 bases and J by 5 bases. The CDR3 spans 15 residues. The DNA for the CDR3 is TGTGCCAGCAGTTACTCCGGGACAGGAGCGGAGACCCAGTACTTC. Translated: CASSYSGTGAETQYF.

This clone was observed a few times. V usage is TRBV7-2 and J usage is TRBJ2-1, with 9 bases that match TRBD1. CDR3 length: 15 amino acids. Germline V gives CDR1 SGHTA, CDR2 FQGNSA. The trim removed 5 bases at V and 6 bases at J, leaving 8 bases unmatched. The CDR3 DNA reads as TGTGCCAGCAGCGCGACAGGGGGACGGGTCAATGAGCAGTTCTTC. As protein: CASSATGGRVNEQFF.

The J gene is TRBJ2-5, the V gene TRBV7-2; 12 bases are a match to TRBD2. Germline V gives CDR1 SGHTA, CDR2 FQGNSA. This CDR3 contains 17 residues. Trimming removed 0 bases from V and 2 bases from J; junction bases left unmatched: 4. The CDR3 reads CASSLALAGGRQETQYF. The CDR3 region has the DNA TGTGCCAGCAGCTTAGCCCTAGCGGGGGGGAGGCAAGAGACCCAGTACTTC. Drawing the rest from reference TRBV7-2 and TRBJ2-5, the complete variable domain is GAGVSQSPSNKVTEKGKDVELRCDPISGHTALYWYRQSLGQGLEFLIYFQGNSAPDKSGLPSDRFSAERTGGSVSTLTIQRTQQEDSAVYLCASSLALAGGRQETQYFGPGTRLLVL.

The sample holds a few counts of this clone. V and J are TRBV6-1 and TRBJ2-1; TRBD2 matches 15 bases. Unmatched junction bases numbered 10, after V lost 4 bases and J lost 9 bases. CDR1 MNHNS and CDR2 SASEGT come from the germline V gene. CDR3 length equals 17 residues. CDR3 amino acids: CASSGATGTSGGSEQFF. The DNA for the CDR3 is TGTGCCAGCAGTGGCGCAACCGGGACTAGCGGGGGGAGTGAGCAGTTCTTC.

At least ten counts were recorded for this clone. The chain couples TRBV5-6 to TRBJ2-1, with 13 bases identical to TRBD2. Trimming took 2 bases from V and 9 from J; bases not matched to a gene: 2. The CDR3 length is 14 residues. Looked up from germline, CDR1 is SGHDT and CDR2 is YYEEEE. CDR3 nucleotides: TGTGCCAGCAGCTTACTAGCGGGGGGGCCTGAGCAGTTCTTC. It is translated as CASSLLAGGPEQFF.

V usage is TRBV5-6 and J usage is TRBJ1-2; 9 bases line up with TRBD1. Losses at the gene ends were 4 bases for V and 4 bases for J; bases not matched to a gene: 8. Germline lookup yields CDR1 SGHDT and CDR2 YYEEEE. CDR3 length: 15 residues. The CDR3 is CASSPDRGASYGYTF. The CDR3 bases are TGTGCCAGCAGCCCCGACAGGGGGGCATCCTATGGCTACACCTTC.

This rearrangement joins TRBV7-2 to TRBJ1-2; D gene unclear. The CDR3 totals 15 residues. V dropped 1 base and J dropped 4 bases, with 13 bases sitting between them. The V gene's germline CDR1 is SGHTA and CDR2 FQGNSA. The CDR3 reads CASSLGLAAAYGYTF. CDR3 bases: TGTGCCAGCAGCTTAGGGTTGGCGGCCGCCTATGGCTACACCTTC.

This clone showed up just a few times. V is TRBV6-5 and J is TRBJ2-7, with TRBD1 matching 7 bases. Germline V CDR1 and CDR2: MNHEY, SVGAGI. This CDR3 is 14 amino acids long. V trimming: 6 bases; J trimming: 7 bases; junction bases outside the gene matches: 12. This CDR3 is CASRPGGVLLEQYF. CDR3 nucleotides: TGTGCCAGCAGGCCAGGGGGTGTACTTCTAGAGCAGTACTTC.

This clone was detected only a few times. The chain uses TRBV10-3 and TRBJ2-3; D is ambiguous. CDR1 ENHRY and CDR2 SYGVKD come from the germline V gene. The germline V and J ends were trimmed by 5 bases and 2 bases, with 8 bases remaining between them. The CDR3 has 13 residues. The CDR3 sequence: CAISYGNTDTQYF. The CDR3 nucleotides are TGTGCCATCAGTTACGGAAACACAGATACGCAGTATTTT.

The chain recombines TRBV5-1 with TRBJ1-4, with D uncertain. The CDR3 is 13 amino acids. The V gene lost 7 bases and the J gene lost 4 bases, with 11 bases spanning the gap. The V gene's germline CDR1 is SGHRS and CDR2 YFSETQ. The chain's CDR3 is CASQISGNEKLFF. The CDR3 nucleotides read TGCGCCAGCCAGATATCGGGTAATGAAAAACTGTTTTTT.

This CDR3 reads CASSATGTGDGKNIQYF. CDR3 nucleotide sequence: TGTGCCAGCAGCGCCACCGGGACAGGGGATGGCAAAAACATTCAGTACTTC. The V call is TRBV7-8, the J call TRBJ2-4; the match to TRBD1 covers 10 bases. The CDR3 is 17 amino acids. V lost 5 bases and J lost 3; bases outside the gene matches: 10. Germline V gene lookup returns CDR1 SGHVS and CDR2 FQNEAQ.

The chain links TRBV11-2 to TRBJ1-1, with D tentatively TRBD1 (5 bases). The germline CDR1 and CDR2 sequences are SGHAT and FQNNGV. Trimming stripped 5 bases from V and 1 base from J, with 11 bases between. The CDR3 sequence is 14 residues long. The CDR3 DNA is TGTGCCAGCAGCCGCAGCAGGGAGAACACTGAAGCTTTCTTT. Protein: CASSRSRENTEAFF.

This clone was seen more than once but under ten times. The V and J genes are TRBV9 and TRBJ2-2, with D perhaps assigned TRBD1 or TRBD2 (5 bases each). CDR3 length: 16 residues. The germline gives CDR1 SGDLS, CDR2 YYNGEE. V dropped 1 base and J dropped 1 base, with 11 bases sitting between them. This chain's CDR3 is CASSVWGKGNTGELFF. Here the CDR3 DNA reads TGTGCCAGCAGCGTATGGGGGAAGGGGAACACCGGGGAGCTGTTTTTT.

The chain joins TRBV7-9 to TRBJ2-3; TRBD2 matches 9 bases. CDR1 and CDR2 from the germline V gene are SEHNR and FQNEAQ (reference sequence). This CDR3 is 16 amino acids long. Trimming removed 5 bases from V and 1 base from J; junction bases left unmatched: 7. Written as DNA, the CDR3 is TGTGCCAGCAGCCCCCAAGCTAGCGGGGGCACAGATACGCAGTATTTT. It encodes CASSPQASGGTDTQYF.

This chain links TRBV5-1 with TRBJ2-5, with D unresolved. CDR1 is SGHRS, CDR2 YFSETQ, per germline. This CDR3 has 15 residues. V was pared by 4 bases and J by 2 bases, with 15 bases between. CDR3 coding DNA: TGCGCCAGCAGCGCGTCGTCAAGGCGGCAAGAGACCCAGTACTTC. This codes for CASSASSRRQETQYF.

This clone was seen a handful of times. Other DNA sequences from this sample encode an identical CDR3 as well. This CDR3 is CASSLTTDTQYF. The CDR3 DNA reads as TGTGCCAGCAGCTTAACAACAGATACGCAGTATTTT. The rearrangement joins TRBV5-4 to TRBJ2-3; no clear D gene. The ends were cut back, 2 bases at V and 3 bases at J, with 4 bases in the middle. This CDR3 region has 12 residues. Germline assignment: CDR1 SGHNT and CDR2 YYREEE (reference sequence). The variable domain in full, with the rest retrieved from reference TRBV5-4 and TRBJ2-3, is ETGVTQSPTHLIKTRGQQVTLRCSSQSGHNTVSWYQQALGQGPQFIFQYYREEENGRGNFPPRFSGLQFPNYSSELNVNALELDDSALYLCASSLTTDTQYFGPGTRLTVL.

This clone was found many times. The rearrangement joins TRBV9 to TRBJ2-3, with D maybe TRBD1 (7 bases). V was clipped by 1 base and J by 3 bases, with 15 bases between them. The CDR3 totals 16 residues. Germline CDR1 SGDLS, CDR2 YYNGEE. CDR3 residues: CASSVRGQGGTDTQYF. CDR3 nucleotide sequence: TGTGCCAGCAGCGTAAGAGGCCAGGGGGGTACAGATACGCAGTATTTT.

The V and J genes are TRBV9 and TRBJ1-1; D gene uncertain. Trimming left V 4 bases short and J 2 bases short, with 12 bases between. The CDR3 has 14 amino acids. CDR1 SGDLS and CDR2 YYNGEE come from the germline V gene. The CDR3 region has the DNA TGTGCCAGCAGCTCTCGTCGGGGAAACACTGAAGCTTTCTTT. Its protein is CASSSRRGNTEAFF.

The chain couples TRBV6-5 to TRBJ1-2; 11 bases map to TRBD1. CDR3 length: 15 amino acids. Germline V gene data show CDR1 as MNHEY and CDR2 as SVGAGI. With 5 bases clipped from V and 6 bases from J, the junction kept 8 bases outside the gene matches. The CDR3 reads CASSLLGQGAHGYTF. The CDR3 DNA reads as TGTGCCAGCAGTCTACTCGGACAGGGGGCTCATGGCTACACCTTC.

The V gene is TRBV7-9, the J gene TRBJ1-6; no clear D gene. V lost 1 base, J lost 8 bases, and 6 bases lay in between. In germline, CDR1 is SEHNR, CDR2 FQNEAQ (reference sequence). This CDR3 comprises 13 residues. Here the CDR3 DNA reads TGTGCCAGCAGCTTAGACAGTTATTCACCCCTCCACTTT. Its translation: CASSLDSYSPLHF.

The chain uses TRBV30 and TRBJ2-7; 8 nucleotides align to TRBD2. Germline CDR1 is GTSNPN and CDR2 is SVGIG (reference sequence). J was trimmed by 6 bases and V by 0 bases; bases with no gene match: 7. The CDR3 runs 14 residues. The CDR3 DNA reads TGTGCCTGGAGTGTCGGGGGGGCGCGGGGCGAGCAGTACTTC. Translation: CAWSVGGARGEQYF.